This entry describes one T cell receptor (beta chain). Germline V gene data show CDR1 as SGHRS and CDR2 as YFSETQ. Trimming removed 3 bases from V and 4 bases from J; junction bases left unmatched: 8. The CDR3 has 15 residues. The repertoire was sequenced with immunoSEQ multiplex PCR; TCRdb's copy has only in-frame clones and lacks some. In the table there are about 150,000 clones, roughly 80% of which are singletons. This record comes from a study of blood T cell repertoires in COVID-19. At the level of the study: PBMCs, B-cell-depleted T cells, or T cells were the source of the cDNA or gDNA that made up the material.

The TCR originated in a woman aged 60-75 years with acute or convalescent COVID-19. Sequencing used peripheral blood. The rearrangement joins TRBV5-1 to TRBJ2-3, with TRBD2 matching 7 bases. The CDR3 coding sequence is TGCGCCAGCAGCTCCCCCACGGGGAGGGCAGATACGCAGTATTTT. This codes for CASSSPTGRADTQYF.